This T cell receptor (beta chain) was recorded in a study of T cell clonality in common variable immunodeficiency (dated by TCRdb to the mid-2010s). General findings and caveats noted by the study authors: Correlations of repertoire features with clinical complications were constrained by heterogeneity among patients within the CVID cohort. According to the authors, figuring out what caused the increased clonality in CVID would require sequencing the repertoires of T cell subpopulations. Although equal DNA input was used, an average of about 87,000 unique sequences per sample was obtained for controls, compared with roughly 33,000 for CVID samples. Fewer TCRbeta clones were shared among CVID subjects than among healthy controls (p < 0.0001). Fewer deletions and N-nucleotide insertions were reportedly observed in CVID TCRbeta sequences, and highly modified clones with 13 or more V deletions were reportedly absent from CVID TCRbeta sequences. TCRbeta clonality was higher in CVID subjects than in healthy controls (t-test p = 0.018), and the increase was most characteristic of about a third of subjects.

Inclusive of the bounding cysteine and phenylalanine, the CDR3 is 11 residues long. Only the CDR3 bases that were read are kept: 24 of them, in frame from base 1. For sequencing, equivalent amounts of genomic DNA were input from CVID and control samples. For every sample, a 60 bp segment covering the rearranged TCRbeta CDR3 region was amplified and then sequenced. The immunoSEQ assay, a bias-corrected multiplex PCR combined with high-throughput sequencing, was used to amplify TCRbeta. The paper's processing steps were these. Each unique nucleotide sequence was treated as a clone and annotated with V, D and J genes, copy number and frequency. Sequences were labeled productive if in frame, and non-productive if out of frame or containing stop codons. As previously described, Shannon's entropy was used to calculate clonality. Mean CDR3 Kyte-Doolittle hydropathy was derived from the predicted amino acid sequences of productive clones. Scaled V gene usage was hierarchically clustered using Manhattan distance and complete linkage with the R hclust function. Sharing of clones by CDR3 amino acid sequence was evaluated through resampling of 12 repertoires per group over 100 rounds. The repertoires were searched for some 70 published EBV-specific TCRbeta sequences and 245 published CMV-specific TCRbeta sequences. A couple of CVID samples yielding fewer than 10,000 sequences were excluded from analysis, leaving a few dozen CVID repertoires. As stored in TCRdb, this immuneACCESS dataset retains in-frame rearrangements with V and J assigned. A fraction of the clones does not appear; measured against another copy, unresolved V genes explain less than half of the discrepancy, and the remainder lacks a known reason. V and J calls plus clone size are reproduced from that table; the DNA served to infer D and trimming. The sample counts 35,000 to 55,000 clones, each observed more than once. Of the sample, around 9.3% is held by the ten largest clones.

Predominantly Caucasian heritage was noted among both the CVID patients and the healthy controls. Heparinized peripheral whole blood samples of about 5 to 8.5 ml were obtained from each donor. Genomic DNA from adults with common variable immune deficiency (CVID) and from healthy adult controls was used to sequence TCRbeta CDR3 repertoires. A total of about 22 healthy adult volunteers (about 12 female and around ten male; age range roughly 23 to 66 years, mean age approximately 34) were included in the control group. Diluted blood was density-centrifuged over Hypaque 1077 or Ficoll-Paque to isolate peripheral blood mononuclear cells. Unsorted mononuclear cells served as the source of genomic DNA, which was extracted either by Qiagen column purification or by a centrifugation-based method. This clone was picked up many times. The target of this receptor is not known. The read ends 3 residues shy of where the CDR3 ends; the end is completed using the germline J gene.

The specimen sequenced was peripheral blood mononuclear cells. The chain was built from TRBV12-3 or TRBV12-4 and TRBJ1-1; the D gene remains uncertain. The sequence was collected from a person between 18 and 69 years old in good health. The CDR3 reads as follows: CASTPRAVAFF. The DNA read from the CDR3 is TGTGCCAGCACCCCAAGGGCTGTG.